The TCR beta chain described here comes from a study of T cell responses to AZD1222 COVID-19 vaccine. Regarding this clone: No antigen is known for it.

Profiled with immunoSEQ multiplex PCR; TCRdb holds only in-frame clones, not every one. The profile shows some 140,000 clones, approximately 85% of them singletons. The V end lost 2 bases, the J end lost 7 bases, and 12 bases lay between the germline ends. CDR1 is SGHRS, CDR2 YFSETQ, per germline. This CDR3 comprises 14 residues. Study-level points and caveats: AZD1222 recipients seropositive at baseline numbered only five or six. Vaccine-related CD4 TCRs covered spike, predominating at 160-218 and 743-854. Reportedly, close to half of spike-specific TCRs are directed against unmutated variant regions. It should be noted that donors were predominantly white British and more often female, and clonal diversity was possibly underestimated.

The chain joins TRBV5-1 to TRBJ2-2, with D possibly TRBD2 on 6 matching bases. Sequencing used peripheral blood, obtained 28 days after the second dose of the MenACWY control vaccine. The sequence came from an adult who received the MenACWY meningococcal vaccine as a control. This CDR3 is CASSFRDSGGELFF. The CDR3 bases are TGCGCCAGCAGCTTCCGGGACTCAGGCGGGGAGCTGTTTTTT.